The clone carrying this T cell receptor beta chain was observed a few times. The target antigen is unknown. Extraction and reverse transcription of RNA yielded cDNA as the sequencing template. Sequenced by immunoSEQ multiplex PCR; TCRdb stores in-frame clones only, minus some. The sample consists of 60,000 to 90,000 clones, around 66% of them appearing once. This sample was taken from a study of CD8+ T cells in alopecia areata. At the level of the study: Oral tofacitinib, 5 to 10 mg twice daily, was given in an open-label trial. General observations from the study: Numerous clones, expanded in lesions, remained in scalp and blood during tofacitinib.

Treatment defined: oral pan-JAK inhibitor, 5-10 mg twice daily. Germline CDR1 and CDR2: SQVTM and ANQGSEA. The V gene end was trimmed by 7 bases and the J gene end by 2 bases; junction bases not matched to a gene: 20. CDR3 length equals 19 residues. The sequence derives from a human donor with alopecia areata. Sequenced material: CD8+ T cells sorted from blood, taken at week 24, from a patient treated with tofacitinib. This chain connects TRBV29-1 to TRBJ2-5; TRBD2 agrees at 12 bases. CDR3 nucleotides: TGCAGCGCGGGGGTGCCCAGTCTTCGGACTAGCGGGAATCAAGAGACCCAGTACTTC. Translated: CSAGVPSLRTSGNQETQYF.